The T cell receptor (beta chain) described here comes from a study of T cell responses to AZD1222 COVID-19 vaccine. General observations from the study: Close to half of all spike-specific TCRs reportedly target regions of the variants that are unmutated. Sampling captured repertoires only after the peak T cell response. Baseline serostatus was positive in only a handful of AZD1222 recipients. Donors were chiefly white British, with a greater number of females, and clonal diversity was perhaps underestimated.

With respect to this clone: Its antigen is as yet unknown.

Germline values: CDR1 SGHAT, CDR2 FQNNGV. The CDR3 covers 17 residues. V shed 5 bases, J shed 4 bases, and the junction held 8 bases outside the gene matches. TCRdb's copy holds only in-frame clones and misses some; the assay was immunoSEQ multiplex PCR. This sample has 150,000 or so clones; just under 95% occur once, and the top ten carry around 5.1%. The TCR sequence derives from an adult in good health. The genes are TRBV11-2 and TRBJ2-5; 15 bases fit TRBD2. The material sequenced was peripheral blood, taken on day 0 of AZD1222 vaccination. Written as DNA, the CDR3 is TGTGCCAGCAGCCCAGCGGGACTAGCGGGAGGAGGAGAGACCCAGTACTTC. Residues: CASSPAGLAGGGETQYF.